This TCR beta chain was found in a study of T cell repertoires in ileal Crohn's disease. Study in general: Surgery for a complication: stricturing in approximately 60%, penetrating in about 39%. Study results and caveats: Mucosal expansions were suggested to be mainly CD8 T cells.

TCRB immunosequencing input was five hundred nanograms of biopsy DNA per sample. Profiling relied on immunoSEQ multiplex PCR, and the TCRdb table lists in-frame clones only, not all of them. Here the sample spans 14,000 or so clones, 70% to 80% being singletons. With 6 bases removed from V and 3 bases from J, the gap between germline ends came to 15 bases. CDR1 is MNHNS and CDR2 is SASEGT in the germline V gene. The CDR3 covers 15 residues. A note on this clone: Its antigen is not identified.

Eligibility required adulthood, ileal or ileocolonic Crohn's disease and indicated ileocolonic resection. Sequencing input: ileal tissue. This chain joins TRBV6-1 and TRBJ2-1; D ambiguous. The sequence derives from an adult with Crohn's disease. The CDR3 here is CASRNSHPDYNEQFF. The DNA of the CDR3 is TGTGCCAGCAGGAACAGTCACCCGGACTACAATGAGCAGTTCTTC.